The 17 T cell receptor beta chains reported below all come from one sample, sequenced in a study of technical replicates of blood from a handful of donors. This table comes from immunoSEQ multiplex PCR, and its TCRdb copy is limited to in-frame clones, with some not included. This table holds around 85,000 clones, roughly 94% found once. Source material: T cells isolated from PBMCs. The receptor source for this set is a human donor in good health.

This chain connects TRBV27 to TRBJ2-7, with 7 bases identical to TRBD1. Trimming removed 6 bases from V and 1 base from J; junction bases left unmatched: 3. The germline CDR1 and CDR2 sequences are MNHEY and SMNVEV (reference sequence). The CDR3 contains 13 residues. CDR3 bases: TGTGCCAGCAGGCGACAGGGATCCTACGAGCAGTACTTC. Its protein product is CASRRQGSYEQYF.

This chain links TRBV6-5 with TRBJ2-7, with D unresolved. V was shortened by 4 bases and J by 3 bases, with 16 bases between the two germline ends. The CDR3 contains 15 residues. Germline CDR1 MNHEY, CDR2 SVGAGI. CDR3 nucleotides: TGTGCCAGCAGTTCCCACACCACAGTTGACTACGAGCAGTACTTC. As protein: CASSSHTTVDYEQYF.

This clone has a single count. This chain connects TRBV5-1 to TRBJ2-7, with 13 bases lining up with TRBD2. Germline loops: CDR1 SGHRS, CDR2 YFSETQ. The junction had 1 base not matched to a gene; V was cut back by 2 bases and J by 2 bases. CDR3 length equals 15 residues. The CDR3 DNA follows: TGCGCCAGCAGCTTAGGGACTAGCGGGGCCTACGAGCAGTACTTC. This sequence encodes CASSLGTSGAYEQYF.

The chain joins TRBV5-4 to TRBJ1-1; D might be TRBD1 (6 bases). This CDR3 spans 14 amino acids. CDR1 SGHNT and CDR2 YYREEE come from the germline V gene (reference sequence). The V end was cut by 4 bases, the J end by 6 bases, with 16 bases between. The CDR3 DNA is TGTGCCAGCAGCCAAATACAGGGTTTTTCTGAAGCTTTCTTT. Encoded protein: CASSQIQGFSEAFF.

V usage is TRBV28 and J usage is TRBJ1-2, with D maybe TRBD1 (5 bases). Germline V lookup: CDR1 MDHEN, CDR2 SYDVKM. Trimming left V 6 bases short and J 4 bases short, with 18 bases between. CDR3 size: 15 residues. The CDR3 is CASSSLTGRVYGYTF. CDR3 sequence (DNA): TGTGCCAGCAGCAGCCTAACCGGCAGGGTCTATGGCTACACCTTC.

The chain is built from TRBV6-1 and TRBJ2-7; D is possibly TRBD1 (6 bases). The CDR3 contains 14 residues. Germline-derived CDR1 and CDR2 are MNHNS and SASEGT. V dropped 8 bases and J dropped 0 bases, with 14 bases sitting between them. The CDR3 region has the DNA TGTGCCAGCCTAAGACAGGTGAGCTCCTACGAGCAGTACTTC. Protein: CASLRQVSSYEQYF.

The CDR3 spells CASRDFGNYGYTF. The CDR3 bases are TGTGCCAGTCGGGACTTCGGGAACTATGGCTACACCTTC. The V call is TRBV19, the J call TRBJ1-2, with D possibly matching TRBD1 (5 bases). V lost 8 bases and J 2 bases, leaving 12 bases between the germline ends. CDR1 and CDR2 (germline): LNHDA, SQIVND (reference sequence). The CDR3 covers 13 residues.

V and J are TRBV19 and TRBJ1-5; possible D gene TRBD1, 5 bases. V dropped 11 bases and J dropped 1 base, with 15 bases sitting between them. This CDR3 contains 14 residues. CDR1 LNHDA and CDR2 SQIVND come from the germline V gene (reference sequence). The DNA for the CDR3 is TGTGCCGGGGGGGAGGTGGTCAGCAATCAGCCCCAGCATTTT. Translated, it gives CAGGEVVSNQPQHF.

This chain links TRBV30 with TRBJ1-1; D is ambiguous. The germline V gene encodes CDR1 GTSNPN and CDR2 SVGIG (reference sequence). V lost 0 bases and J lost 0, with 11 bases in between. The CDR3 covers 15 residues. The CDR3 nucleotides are TGTGCCTGGAGTGTAGAGGCGGGCTTGAACACTGAAGCTTTCTTT. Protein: CAWSVEAGLNTEAFF.

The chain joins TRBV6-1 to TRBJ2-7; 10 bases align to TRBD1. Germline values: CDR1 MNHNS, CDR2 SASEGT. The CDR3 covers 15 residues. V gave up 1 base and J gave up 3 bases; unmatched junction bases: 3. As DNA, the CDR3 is TGTGCCAGCAGTGAAGGGGGGACAGGGGTCTACGAGCAGTACTTC. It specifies CASSEGGTGVYEQYF.

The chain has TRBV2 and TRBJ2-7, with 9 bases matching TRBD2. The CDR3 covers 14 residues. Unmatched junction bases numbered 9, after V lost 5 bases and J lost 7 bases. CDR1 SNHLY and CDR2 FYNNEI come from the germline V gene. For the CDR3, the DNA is TGTGCCAGCAGTAGGTTAGCGGGAGTCGAGGAGCAGTACTTC. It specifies CASSRLAGVEEQYF.

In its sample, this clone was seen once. The CDR3 region has the DNA TGTGCCATCAGTAGGACAGGGGGCGAGCAGTACTTC. It specifies CAISRTGGEQYF. The chain links TRBV10-3 to TRBJ2-7; 10 nucleotides match TRBD1. V trimming: 5 bases; J trimming: 6 bases; junction bases outside the gene matches: 1. CDR3 length: 12 amino acids. From germline, CDR1 is ENHRY and CDR2 SYGVKD.

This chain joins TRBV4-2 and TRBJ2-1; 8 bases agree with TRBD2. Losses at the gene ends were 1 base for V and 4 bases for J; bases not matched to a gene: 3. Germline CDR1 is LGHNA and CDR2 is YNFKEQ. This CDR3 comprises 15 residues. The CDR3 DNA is TGTGCCAGCAGCCAAGCGCGGGAGGCATACAATGAGCAGTTCTTC. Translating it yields CASSQAREAYNEQFF.

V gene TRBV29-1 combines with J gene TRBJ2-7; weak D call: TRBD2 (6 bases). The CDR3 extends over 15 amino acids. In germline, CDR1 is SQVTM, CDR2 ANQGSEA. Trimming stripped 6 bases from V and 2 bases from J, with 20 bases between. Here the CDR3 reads CSVGGTEELPYEQYF. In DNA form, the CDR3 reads TGCAGCGTCGGAGGGACGGAAGAGCTACCCTACGAGCAGTACTTC.

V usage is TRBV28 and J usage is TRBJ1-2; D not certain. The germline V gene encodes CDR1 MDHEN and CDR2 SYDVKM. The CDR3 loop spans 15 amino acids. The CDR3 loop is CLSVGAKPLNYGYTF. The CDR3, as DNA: TGTTTGAGTGTTGGTGCCAAGCCCCTCAACTATGGCTACACCTTC.

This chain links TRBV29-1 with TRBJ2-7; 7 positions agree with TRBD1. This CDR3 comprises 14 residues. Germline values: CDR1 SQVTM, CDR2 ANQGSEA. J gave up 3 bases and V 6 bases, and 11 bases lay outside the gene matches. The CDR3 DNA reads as TGCAGCGTCTGGGACAGAAAAATGAGCTACGAGCAGTACTTC. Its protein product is CSVWDRKMSYEQYF.

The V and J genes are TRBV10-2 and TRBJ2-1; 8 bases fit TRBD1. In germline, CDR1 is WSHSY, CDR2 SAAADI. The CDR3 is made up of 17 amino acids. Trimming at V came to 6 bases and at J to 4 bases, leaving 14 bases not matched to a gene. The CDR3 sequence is CASRLGLRDRIYNEQFF. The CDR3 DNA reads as TGCGCCAGCAGGCTAGGATTAAGGGACAGGATATACAATGAGCAGTTCTTC.